This T cell receptor (beta chain) originates from a study of blood T cells in healthy people across ages. Study findings and constraints: Naive T cell percentage showed a strong correlation with the diversity of TCR beta. Versus aged donors, long-lived donors had higher diversity and more naive CD4+ cells. CMV infection status of these donors was not known.

This clonotype was found many times. Its antigen remains unidentified. Germline V gene lookup returns CDR1 DFQATT and CDR2 SNEGSKA (reference sequence). The CDR3 totals 15 residues. J was trimmed by 2 bases and V by 4 bases; bases with no gene match: 7. PCR was performed a second time for 7 to 11 cycles using a sample-barcoded 5' primer and a J-beta primer mix. Each single sample gave us at least 2.5 million CDR3-containing paired-end reads. TCRdb re-called the 5' RACE reads through MiXCR, storing one row per CDR3 protein. The profile covers about 840,000 distinct CDR3 sequences, with roughly 29% appearing a single time and 10% to 13% taken by the ten largest. These data were also reused for a study on T cells of mothers and their children.

The rearrangement links TRBV20-1 to TRBJ2-1, with 8 bases aligning to TRBD2. The sequencing sample was made of blood. The TCR sequence derives from a woman aged 40 to 50 in good health. The CDR3, as DNA: TGCAGTGCTACTTCAAGCGGGGGTCCCTACAATGAGCAGTTCTTC. Translated: CSATSSGGPYNEQFF.